The T cell receptor (beta chain) under discussion was sequenced for a study of blood T cells in healthy people across ages. Overall study findings and caveats: A strong correlation was seen between TCR beta diversity and naive T cell percentage. Age showed a roughly linear inverse relationship with TCR beta diversity per million T cells.

This clonotype came up a few times. Antigen specificity is unknown. Total RNA extraction produced at least 5.5 micrograms (per sample) for the study. Together with a sample-barcoded 5' primer, a J-beta primer mix was included in a second PCR lasting 7 to 11 cycles. TCRdb used MiXCR to reprocess the 5' RACE reads, holding one entry per CDR3 protein. The sample includes approximately 1.5 million distinct CDR3 sequences, approximately 32% of them seen just once. The ends lost 3 bases at V and 5 bases at J; junction bases unmatched: 7. CDR1 SGHVS and CDR2 FNYEAQ come from the germline V gene. This CDR3 spans 15 amino acids.

V gene TRBV7-6 combines with J gene TRBJ2-5; 9 positions match TRBD1. Sequencing was performed on blood. The sequence came from a woman in her thirties in good health. The CDR3 region is CASSFPGTGRETQYF. The CDR3 bases are TGTGCCAGCAGCTTTCCCGGGACAGGGCGGGAGACCCAGTACTTC.